The rows below give T cell receptor beta chains drawn from one sample of a study of post-analysis software for immune sequencing data. One entry per CDR3 protein results from TCRdb running MiXCR on the PCR reads. The table lists more than 450,000 distinct CDR3 sequences, roughly 40% of them singletons. Source material: blood. These receptors were collected from a girl between 10 and 17 years old with multiple sclerosis. CDR3s include the opening cysteine and the closing phenylalanine or tryptophan. Each record gives: J gene, V gene, CDR3 length, clone size, D gene, CDR3 DNA, CDR3 protein. D genes are given only for firm matches. Clone size is shown for a subset of rows, as once, few, many or a class of expanded clone.

J gene: TRBJ2-7; V gene: TRBV6-2/TRBV6-3; CDR3 length: 16; clone size: -; D gene: -; CDR3 DNA: TGTGCCAGCAGTTTGTCCGGGACGTACAGCTCCTACGAGCAGTACTTC; CDR3 protein: CASSLSGTYSSYEQYF
J gene: TRBJ2-7; V gene: TRBV27; CDR3 length: 15; clone size: many; D gene: -; CDR3 DNA: TGTGCCAGCAGTTTACCGACTTCAGGGTTCGACGAGCAGTACTTC; CDR3 protein: CASSLPTSGFDEQYF
J gene: TRBJ2-3; V gene: TRBV10-3; CDR3 length: 15; clone size: few; D gene: -; CDR3 DNA: TGTGCCATCAGTGAAGAAGGACAAGCCACAGATACGCAGTATTTT; CDR3 protein: CAISEEGQATDTQYF
J gene: TRBJ1-2; V gene: TRBV20-1; CDR3 length: 14; clone size: -; D gene: -; CDR3 DNA: TGCAGTGCTAGAGCGGGGTCCGGCCTATTGGGCTACACCTTC; CDR3 protein: CSARAGSGLLGYTF
J gene: TRBJ2-1; V gene: TRBV20-1; CDR3 length: 15; clone size: few; D gene: -; CDR3 DNA: TGCAGTGCTAGAGCTTACCGGAGCTCCTACAATGAGCAGTTCTTC; CDR3 protein: CSARAYRSSYNEQFF
J gene: TRBJ2-4; V gene: TRBV7-2; CDR3 length: 17; clone size: few; D gene: TRBD2; CDR3 DNA: TGTGCCAGCAGCTTAGGTGGACTAGCGGGGGGGGTCCGGGAGCAGTACTTC; CDR3 protein: CASSLGGLAGGVREQYF
J gene: TRBJ2-5; V gene: TRBV12-3/TRBV12-4; CDR3 length: 17; clone size: -; D gene: TRBD2; CDR3 DNA: TGTGCCAGCAGTCAACGGGTAGCGGGAGGGGGGTTGGAGACCCAGTACTTC; CDR3 protein: CASSQRVAGGGLETQYF
J gene: TRBJ1-2; V gene: TRBV12-3/TRBV12-4; CDR3 length: 13; clone size: -; D gene: -; CDR3 DNA: TGTGCCAGCAGTTTTTCCCACAGGGATGGCTACACCTTC; CDR3 protein: CASSFSHRDGYTF
J gene: TRBJ2-5; V gene: TRBV7-9; CDR3 length: 15; clone size: -; D gene: -; CDR3 DNA: TGTGCCAGCAGCGCGAGGGAGTGGGGGCAGGAGACCCAGTACTTC; CDR3 protein: CASSAREWGQETQYF
J gene: TRBJ2-7; V gene: TRBV11-2; CDR3 length: 14; clone size: -; D gene: -; CDR3 DNA: TGTGCCAGCAACTTACCGGGGGAAGGGCACGAGCAGTACTTC; CDR3 protein: CASNLPGEGHEQYF
J gene: TRBJ2-3; V gene: TRBV2; CDR3 length: 16; clone size: few; D gene: -; CDR3 DNA: TGTGCCAGCAGTCTAGACAGGGCGGGGACCACAGATACGCAGTATTTT; CDR3 protein: CASSLDRAGTTDTQYF
J gene: TRBJ1-2; V gene: TRBV10-3; CDR3 length: 15; clone size: -; D gene: TRBD1; CDR3 DNA: TGTGCCATCAGTGAGGGGGGACAGGGGAACTATGGCTACACCTTC; CDR3 protein: CAISEGGQGNYGYTF
J gene: TRBJ1-1; V gene: TRBV7-9; CDR3 length: 13; clone size: few; D gene: -; CDR3 DNA: TGTGCCAGCAGCGCTGGGACGAACACTGAAGCTTTCTTT; CDR3 protein: CASSAGTNTEAFF
J gene: TRBJ1-2; V gene: TRBV12-3/TRBV12-4; CDR3 length: 12; clone size: few; D gene: -; CDR3 DNA: TGTGCCAGCAGTTCCCACGGCTATGGCTACACCTTC; CDR3 protein: CASSSHGYGYTF
J gene: TRBJ2-5; V gene: TRBV6-1; CDR3 length: 15; clone size: -; D gene: TRBD2; CDR3 DNA: TGTGCCAGCAGTGACCTAGGACTAGCTGTCGAGACCCAGTACTTC; CDR3 protein: CASSDLGLAVETQYF
J gene: TRBJ2-5; V gene: TRBV20-1; CDR3 length: 11; clone size: medium-sized; D gene: -; CDR3 DNA: TGCAGTGCTTTAACGGGAGAGACCCAGTACTTC; CDR3 protein: CSALTGETQYF
J gene: TRBJ2-1; V gene: TRBV7-3; CDR3 length: 18; clone size: few; D gene: TRBD1; CDR3 DNA: TGTGCCAGCAGCCCTGAGAGGGGGCTCCCATTCTCCTACAATGAGCAGTTCTTC; CDR3 protein: CASSPERGLPFSYNEQFF
J gene: TRBJ2-1; V gene: TRBV5-1; CDR3 length: 15; clone size: -; D gene: -; CDR3 DNA: TGCGCCAGCAGCTTGGGATCGGGGCTACTGAATGAGCAGTTCTTC; CDR3 protein: CASSLGSGLLNEQFF
J gene: TRBJ2-7; V gene: TRBV7-2; CDR3 length: 16; clone size: -; D gene: TRBD1; CDR3 DNA: TGTGCCAGCAGCCCCCGCGTGACAGGGCGCCCCTACGAGCAGTACTTC; CDR3 protein: CASSPRVTGRPYEQYF
J gene: TRBJ1-5; V gene: TRBV4-2; CDR3 length: 19; clone size: few; D gene: -; CDR3 DNA: TGTGCCAGCAGCCAAGATACCAGGGGACTGCCAGATAGCAATCAGCCCCAGCATTTT; CDR3 protein: CASSQDTRGLPDSNQPQHF
J gene: TRBJ2-3; V gene: TRBV3-1; CDR3 length: 18; clone size: -; D gene: TRBD2; CDR3 DNA: TGTGCCAGCAGCCAATGGTACTGGCCTATAGCGGGGGGGCCTACGCAGTATTTT; CDR3 protein: CASSQWYWPIAGGPTQYF
J gene: TRBJ1-4; V gene: TRBV30; CDR3 length: 13; clone size: few; D gene: TRBD1; CDR3 DNA: TGTGCCTGGAGGGATGGGACAGGCGAAAAACTGTTTTTT; CDR3 protein: CAWRDGTGEKLFF
J gene: TRBJ1-1; V gene: TRBV5-1; CDR3 length: 16; clone size: few; D gene: -; CDR3 DNA: TGCGCCAGCAGCTTGGTAAGGGCAGAATATGCCCCCGAAGCTTTCTTT; CDR3 protein: CASSLVRAEYAPEAFF
J gene: TRBJ2-7; V gene: TRBV5-1; CDR3 length: 15; clone size: -; D gene: TRBD1; CDR3 DNA: TGCGCCAGCAGCCTAGGGACAGGGGGAGGATACGAGCAGTACTTC; CDR3 protein: CASSLGTGGGYEQYF
J gene: TRBJ2-1; V gene: TRBV29-1; CDR3 length: 14; clone size: -; D gene: TRBD2; CDR3 DNA: TGCAGCGAAAATATAGCGGGAGGTTACAATGAGCGGTTCTTC; CDR3 protein: CSENIAGGYNERFF
J gene: TRBJ1-2; V gene: TRBV12-3/TRBV12-4; CDR3 length: 17; clone size: many; D gene: TRBD1; CDR3 DNA: TGTGCCAGCAGTCCAATCCGCCGGGACAGGCACGGAGTGGGCTACACCTTC; CDR3 protein: CASSPIRRDRHGVGYTF
J gene: TRBJ2-1; V gene: TRBV7-2; CDR3 length: 16; clone size: -; D gene: -; CDR3 DNA: TGTGCCAGCAGGATCGCCAGGGGCGCGTCTGGCAATGAGCAGTTCTTC; CDR3 protein: CASRIARGASGNEQFF
J gene: TRBJ2-5; V gene: TRBV4-2; CDR3 length: 16; clone size: -; D gene: -; CDR3 DNA: TGTGCCAGCAGCCAAGATAGGGGCGGCCGGGAAGAGACCCAGTACTTC; CDR3 protein: CASSQDRGGREETQYF
J gene: TRBJ2-6; V gene: TRBV12-3/TRBV12-4; CDR3 length: 16; clone size: few; D gene: -; CDR3 DNA: TGTGCCAGCAGTTGGGGGCGCGTCTCTGGGGCCAACGTCCTGACTTTC; CDR3 protein: CASSWGRVSGANVLTF
J gene: TRBJ2-1; V gene: TRBV3-1; CDR3 length: 14; clone size: -; D gene: TRBD2; CDR3 DNA: TGTGCCAGCAGCGTTTTTAGCGGGAGCCGTGAGCAGTTCTTC; CDR3 protein: CASSVFSGSREQFF
J gene: TRBJ2-5; V gene: TRBV4-1; CDR3 length: 16; clone size: -; D gene: TRBD1; CDR3 DNA: TGCGCCAGCAGCCAAGGAGTAGGACAGGGGCAAGCGACCCAGTACTTC; CDR3 protein: CASSQGVGQGQATQYF
J gene: TRBJ2-7; V gene: TRBV20-1; CDR3 length: 11; clone size: -; D gene: -; CDR3 DNA: TGCAGTGGACAGCGAGGGTACGAGCAGTACTTC; CDR3 protein: CSGQRGYEQYF
J gene: TRBJ2-3; V gene: TRBV29-1; CDR3 length: 13; clone size: few; D gene: -; CDR3 DNA: TGCAGCGTTGAAGGATTGTTTTTAGGAACGCAGTATTTT; CDR3 protein: CSVEGLFLGTQYF
J gene: TRBJ2-4; V gene: TRBV5-5; CDR3 length: 17; clone size: few; D gene: -; CDR3 DNA: TGTGCCAGCAGCTTGGATATGAGACAGGCCGCCAAAAACATTCAGTACTTC; CDR3 protein: CASSLDMRQAAKNIQYF
J gene: TRBJ1-2; V gene: TRBV12-3/TRBV12-4; CDR3 length: 11; clone size: -; D gene: TRBD1; CDR3 DNA: TGCGCAGCAGGGGGGCGAGATGGCTACACCTTC; CDR3 protein: CAAGGRDGYTF
J gene: TRBJ2-1; V gene: TRBV5-1; CDR3 length: 17; clone size: few; D gene: TRBD2; CDR3 DNA: TGCGCCAGCAGTCGGGAGATGGGACTATCACCCTACAATGAGCAGTTCTTC; CDR3 protein: CASSREMGLSPYNEQFF
J gene: TRBJ2-7; V gene: TRBV7-2; CDR3 length: 14; clone size: -; D gene: -; CDR3 DNA: TGTGCCAGCAGCTTATGGGGGGTTTCCTACGAGCAGTACTTC; CDR3 protein: CASSLWGVSYEQYF
J gene: TRBJ2-5; V gene: TRBV5-1; CDR3 length: 15; clone size: few; D gene: -; CDR3 DNA: TGCGCCAGCAGCTTGGAGAGGACACCGGGGGAGACCCAGTACTTC; CDR3 protein: CASSLERTPGETQYF
J gene: TRBJ2-3; V gene: TRBV2; CDR3 length: 13; clone size: -; D gene: -; CDR3 DNA: TGTGCCAGCAGTCACCTAGTGAAAGATACGCAGTATTTT; CDR3 protein: CASSHLVKDTQYF
J gene: TRBJ2-5; V gene: TRBV19; CDR3 length: 16; clone size: -; D gene: TRBD2; CDR3 DNA: TGTGCCAGTAGACCCACTAGCGGGGGGGCCAGGGAGACCCAGTACTTC; CDR3 protein: CASRPTSGGARETQYF
J gene: TRBJ2-5; V gene: TRBV6-5; CDR3 length: 12; clone size: few; D gene: -; CDR3 DNA: TGTGCCAGCACGGGGACTCAAGAGACCCAGTACTTC; CDR3 protein: CASTGTQETQYF
J gene: TRBJ2-7; V gene: TRBV3-1; CDR3 length: 13; clone size: few; D gene: -; CDR3 DNA: TGTGCCAGCAGCCAAGCCCATCGGTACGAGCAGTACTTC; CDR3 protein: CASSQAHRYEQYF